This T cell receptor (beta chain) comes out of a study of CD8 T cells in Susac syndrome (dated 2019 in TCRdb). Regarding the study in general: Repertoire sequencing was used to test whether CD8+ T cell activation and differentiation in Susac syndrome was antigen driven.

As for this clonotype: Its antigen remains undetermined. No clone much larger than this one lies a single base away; base qualities are absent.

RNA was extracted with the RNeasy kit and roughly 0.45 to 1 ug was reverse transcribed using random hexamers. The immunoSEQ multiplex PCR assay, covering 54 Vbeta and 13 Jbeta segments, was used to amplify TCR beta CDR3 regions. PCR amplification bias was corrected by using a synthetic template baseline for primer optimization and computational correction. The original methods were these. Only productive sequences were kept, with reads annotated to V, D and J genes according to IMGT and analyzed in immunoSEQ Analyzer. Clonality was calculated as one minus the Shannon entropy normalized by log2 of the number of productive unique sequences. Public and private clones were assessed among the 100 most prevalent clones of each patient and control. Clones were defined as Susac-specific when absent from the healthy and MS cohorts, from 1,000 to 1,100 published viral clones and from other ImmuneACCESS disease sequences. The raw public reads went through TCRdb reprocessing: fastp at Q25, MiXCR clone calling, in-frame beta chains kept. Entries are consolidated by CDR3 protein sequence, retaining the most common genes and DNA. The V and J calls come from TCRdb's annotation, not from the publication. A total of approximately 210,000 distinct CDR3 sequences appear in this sample, about 95% of them only once. The ten largest clonotypes hold 0.075% to 0.095% of the sample.

High-throughput TCR beta sequencing profiled peripheral blood CD8+ and CD4+ T cells from healthy donors, Susac syndrome patients and multiple sclerosis patients. Treatment-naive patients with stable or active relapsing-remitting disease fulfilling revised McDonald criteria were used as multiple sclerosis controls. Bulk CD8+ and CD4+ T cells were purified magnetically by negative isolation, whereas CD8+ TEMRA cells were enriched by FACS. Blood was drawn into EDTA tubes, processed within 24 hours, and PBMCs were isolated by density gradient centrifugation. PBMCs intended for TCR sequencing were cryopreserved in liquid nitrogen and were subsequently thawed in a 37 degrees C water bath. A purity of at least 90% was achieved for sorted or isolated CD4+, CD8+ and CD8+ TEMRA cells. Via the germline V gene (reference sequence), CDR1 is DFQATT and CDR2 SNEGSKA. V has 6 bases trimmed and J has 3 bases trimmed; junction bases matching no gene number 12. Measured from the cysteine to the phenylalanine, the CDR3 is 17 residues long. The retained sequence is limited to the CDR3, 51 bases, with the frame set at the first base.

On the study overall, not on this receptor specifically: The study acknowledged that relatively few individuals were included in the TCR sequencing and HLA analysis.

The sample consisted of CD4+ T cells from PBMCs. The chain uses TRBV20-1 and TRBJ2-1, with 12 bases aligning to TRBD2. The clonotype was recovered from a human donor with multiple sclerosis. The CDR3: CSAAPTSGSNRYNEQFF. The sequenced DNA: TGCAGTGCAGCCCCGACTAGCGGGAGTAATCGCTACAATGAGCAGTTCTTC.